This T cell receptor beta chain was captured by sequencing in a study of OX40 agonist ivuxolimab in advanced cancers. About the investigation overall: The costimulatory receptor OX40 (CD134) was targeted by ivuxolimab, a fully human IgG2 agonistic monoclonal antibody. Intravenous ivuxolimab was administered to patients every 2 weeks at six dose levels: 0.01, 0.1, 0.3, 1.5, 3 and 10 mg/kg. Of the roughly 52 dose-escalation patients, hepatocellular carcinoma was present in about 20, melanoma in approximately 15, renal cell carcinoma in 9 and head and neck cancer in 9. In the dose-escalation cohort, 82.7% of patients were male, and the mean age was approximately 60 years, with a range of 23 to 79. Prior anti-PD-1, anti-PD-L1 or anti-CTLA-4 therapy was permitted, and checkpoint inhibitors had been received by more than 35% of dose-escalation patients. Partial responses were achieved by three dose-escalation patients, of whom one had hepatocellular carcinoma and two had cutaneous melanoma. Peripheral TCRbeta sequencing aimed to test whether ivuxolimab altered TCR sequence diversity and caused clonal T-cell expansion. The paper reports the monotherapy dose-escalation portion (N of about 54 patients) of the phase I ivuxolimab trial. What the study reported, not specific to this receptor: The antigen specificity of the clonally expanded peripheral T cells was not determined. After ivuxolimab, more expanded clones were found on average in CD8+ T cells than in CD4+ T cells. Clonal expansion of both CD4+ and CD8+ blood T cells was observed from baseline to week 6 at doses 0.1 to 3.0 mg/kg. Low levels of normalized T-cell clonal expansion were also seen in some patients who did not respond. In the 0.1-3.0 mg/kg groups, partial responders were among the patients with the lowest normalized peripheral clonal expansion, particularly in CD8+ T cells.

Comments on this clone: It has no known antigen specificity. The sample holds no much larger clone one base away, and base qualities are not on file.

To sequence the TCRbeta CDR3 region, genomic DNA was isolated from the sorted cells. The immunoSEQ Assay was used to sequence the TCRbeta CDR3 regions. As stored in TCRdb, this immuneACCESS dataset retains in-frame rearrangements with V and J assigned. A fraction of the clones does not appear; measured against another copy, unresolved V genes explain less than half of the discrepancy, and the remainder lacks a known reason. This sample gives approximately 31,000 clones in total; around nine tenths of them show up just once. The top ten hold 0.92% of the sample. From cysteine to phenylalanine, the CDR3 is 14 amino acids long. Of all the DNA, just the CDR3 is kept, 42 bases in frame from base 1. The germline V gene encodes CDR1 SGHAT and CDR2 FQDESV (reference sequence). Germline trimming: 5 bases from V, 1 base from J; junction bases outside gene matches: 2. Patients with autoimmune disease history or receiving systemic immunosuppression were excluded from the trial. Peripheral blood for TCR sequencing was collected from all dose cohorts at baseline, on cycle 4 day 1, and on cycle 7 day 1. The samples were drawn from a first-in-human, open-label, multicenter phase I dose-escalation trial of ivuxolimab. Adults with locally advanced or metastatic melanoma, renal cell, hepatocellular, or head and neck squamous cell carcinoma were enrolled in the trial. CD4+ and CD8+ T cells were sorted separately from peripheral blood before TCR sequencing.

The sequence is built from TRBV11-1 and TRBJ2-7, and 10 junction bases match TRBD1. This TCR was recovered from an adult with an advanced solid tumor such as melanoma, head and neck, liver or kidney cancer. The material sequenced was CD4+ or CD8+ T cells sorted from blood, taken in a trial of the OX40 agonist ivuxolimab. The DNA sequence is TGTGCCAGCAGCGCGGGACAGGGGTCCTACGAGCAGTACTTC. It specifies CASSAGQGSYEQYF.